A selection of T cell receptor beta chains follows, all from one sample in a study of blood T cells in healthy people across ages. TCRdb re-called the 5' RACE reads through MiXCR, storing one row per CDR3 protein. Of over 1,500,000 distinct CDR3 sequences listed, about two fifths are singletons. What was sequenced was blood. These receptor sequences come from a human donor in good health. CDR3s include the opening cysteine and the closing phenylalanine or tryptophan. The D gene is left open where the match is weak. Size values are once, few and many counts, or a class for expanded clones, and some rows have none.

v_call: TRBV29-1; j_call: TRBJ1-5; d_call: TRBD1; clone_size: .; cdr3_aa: CSIRDSENQPQHF; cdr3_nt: TGCAGCATCCGGGACAGTGAAAATCAGCCCCAGCATTTT
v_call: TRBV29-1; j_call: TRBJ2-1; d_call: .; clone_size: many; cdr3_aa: CSVGGGISSYNEQFF; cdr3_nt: TGCAGCGTTGGAGGAGGTATCAGCTCCTACAATGAGCAGTTCTTC
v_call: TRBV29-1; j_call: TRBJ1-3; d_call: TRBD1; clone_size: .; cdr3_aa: CSVGGTGKNTIYF; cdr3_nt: TGCAGTGTTGGCGGGACAGGGAAAAACACCATATATTTT
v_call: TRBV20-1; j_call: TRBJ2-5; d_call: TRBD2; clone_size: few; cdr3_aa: CSARDSLLAGGQETQYF; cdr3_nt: TGCAGTGCTAGAGATAGTTTGCTAGCGGGGGGACAAGAGACCCAGTACTTC
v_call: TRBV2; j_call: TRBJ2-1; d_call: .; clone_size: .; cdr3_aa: CASRTSPPYNEQFF; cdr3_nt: TGTGCCAGCAGAACTAGCCCCCCCTACAATGAGCAGTTCTTC
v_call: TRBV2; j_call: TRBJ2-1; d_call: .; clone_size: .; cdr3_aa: CASSDPRDVPPEQFF; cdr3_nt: TGTGCCAGCAGTGACCCCAGGGACGTGCCTCCTGAGCAGTTCTTC
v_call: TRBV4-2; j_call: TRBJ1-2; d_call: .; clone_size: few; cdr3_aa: CASSPQGWTPYGYTF; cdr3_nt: TGTGCCAGCAGCCCCCAAGGTTGGACGCCATATGGCTACACCTTC
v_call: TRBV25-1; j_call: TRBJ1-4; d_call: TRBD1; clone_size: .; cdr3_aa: CASSDHPGGAVFF; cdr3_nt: TGTGCCAGCAGTGACCATCCAGGGGGCGCAGTGTTTTTT
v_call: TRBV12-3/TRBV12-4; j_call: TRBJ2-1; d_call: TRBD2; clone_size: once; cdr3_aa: CASSLGGHREQFF; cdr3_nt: TGTGCCAGCAGTTTGGGAGGGCATCGTGAGCAGTTCTTC
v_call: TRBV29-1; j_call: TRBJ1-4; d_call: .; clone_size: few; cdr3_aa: CSVQTNFGEKLFF; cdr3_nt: TGCAGCGTCCAAACAAACTTCGGCGAAAAACTGTTTTTT
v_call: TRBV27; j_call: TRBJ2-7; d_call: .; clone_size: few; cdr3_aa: CASSLPADRSHYEQYF; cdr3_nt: TGTGCCAGCAGTCTCCCGGCTGACAGGTCCCACTACGAGCAGTACTTC
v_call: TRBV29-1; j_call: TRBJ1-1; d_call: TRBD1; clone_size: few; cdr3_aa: CSVEKTGTGHDEAFF; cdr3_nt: TGCAGCGTTGAAAAAACGGGGACAGGTCACGATGAAGCTTTCTTT
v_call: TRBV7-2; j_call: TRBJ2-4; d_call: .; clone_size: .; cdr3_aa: CASSFDTLANIQYF; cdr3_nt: TGTGCCAGCAGCTTTGACACCTTAGCAAACATTCAGTACTTC
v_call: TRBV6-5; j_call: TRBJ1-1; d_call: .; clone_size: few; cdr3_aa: CASSYGGAGTEAFF; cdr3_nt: TGTGCCAGCAGTTACGGGGGGGCTGGGACTGAAGCTTTCTTT
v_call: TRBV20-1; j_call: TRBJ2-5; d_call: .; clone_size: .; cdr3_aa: CSAKLLQETQYF; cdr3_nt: TGCAGTGCTAAACTACTCCAAGAGACCCAGTACTTC
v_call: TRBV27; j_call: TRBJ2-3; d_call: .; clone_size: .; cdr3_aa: CASSFQHWADTQYF; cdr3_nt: TGTGCCAGCAGTTTTCAACATTGGGCAGATACGCAGTATTTT
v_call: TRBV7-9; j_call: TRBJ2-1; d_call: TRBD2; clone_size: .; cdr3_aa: CAIHSGAEQFF; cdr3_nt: TGTGCCATTCATAGCGGGGCGGAGCAGTTCTTC
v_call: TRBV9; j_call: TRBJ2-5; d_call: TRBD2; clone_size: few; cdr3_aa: CASSASGGNQETQYF; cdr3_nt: TGTGCCAGCAGCGCTAGCGGGGGGAACCAAGAGACCCAGTACTTC
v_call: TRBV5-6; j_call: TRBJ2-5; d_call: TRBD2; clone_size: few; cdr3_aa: CASSIWTSGGETQYF; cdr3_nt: TGTGCCAGCAGCATATGGACTAGCGGGGGCGAGACCCAGTACTTC
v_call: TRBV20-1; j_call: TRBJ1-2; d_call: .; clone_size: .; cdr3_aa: CSANDFRTSDTF; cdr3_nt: TGCAGTGCCAACGATTTCAGAACTTCCGACACCTTC
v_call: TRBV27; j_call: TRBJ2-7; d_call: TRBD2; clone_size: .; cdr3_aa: CASSPSRGSGVYEQYF; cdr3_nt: TGTGCCAGCAGTCCCTCTCGGGGTAGCGGGGTTTACGAGCAGTACTTC
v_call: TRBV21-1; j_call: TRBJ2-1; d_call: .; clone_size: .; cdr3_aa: CASSKQGSQETQFF; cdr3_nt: TGTGCCAGCAGCAAACAGGGTTCACAAGAGACCCAGTTCTTC
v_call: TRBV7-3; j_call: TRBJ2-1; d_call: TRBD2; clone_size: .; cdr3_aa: CASSLISGGPYNEQFF; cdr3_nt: TGTGCCAGCAGCTTAATTAGCGGGGGTCCCTACAATGAGCAGTTCTTC
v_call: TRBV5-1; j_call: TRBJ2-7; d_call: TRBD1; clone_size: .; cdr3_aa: CASSLGPGGLYEQYF; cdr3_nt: TGCGCCAGCAGCTTGGGGCCAGGGGGCTTATACGAGCAGTACTTC
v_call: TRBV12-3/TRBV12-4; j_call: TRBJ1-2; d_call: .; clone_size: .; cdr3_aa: CASSFQAASSRGYTF; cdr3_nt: TGTGCCAGCAGTTTCCAGGCAGCCTCTAGTAGAGGCTACACCTTC
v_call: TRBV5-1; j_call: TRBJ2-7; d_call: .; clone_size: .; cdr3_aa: CASSWDTFYEQYF; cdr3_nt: TGCGCCAGCAGCTGGGACACCTTCTACGAGCAGTACTTC
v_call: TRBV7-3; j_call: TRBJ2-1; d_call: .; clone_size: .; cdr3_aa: CASSLTGGGDSYNEQFF; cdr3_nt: TGTGCCAGCAGCTTAACGGGGGGTGGGGACAGCTACAATGAGCAGTTCTTC
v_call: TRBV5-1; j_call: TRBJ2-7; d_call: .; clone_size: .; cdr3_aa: CASSSGYSLAYNEQYF; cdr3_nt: TGCGCCAGCAGCTCCGGATATAGTCTAGCCTACAATGAGCAGTACTTC
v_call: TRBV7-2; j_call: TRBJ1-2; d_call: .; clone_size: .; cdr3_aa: CASSLEGDYYGYTF; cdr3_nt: TGTGCCAGCAGCTTAGAGGGGGACTACTATGGCTACACCTTC
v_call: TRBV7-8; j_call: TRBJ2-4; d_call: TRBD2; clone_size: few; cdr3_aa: CASSPSLVAGRAKNIQYF; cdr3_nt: TGTGCCAGCAGCCCAAGTCTAGTAGCGGGGAGGGCCAAAAACATTCAGTACTTC
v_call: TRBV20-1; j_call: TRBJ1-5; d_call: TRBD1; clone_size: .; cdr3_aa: CSAREISRGSNQPQHF; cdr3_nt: TGCAGTGCTAGAGAGATATCCAGGGGGAGCAATCAGCCCCAGCATTTT
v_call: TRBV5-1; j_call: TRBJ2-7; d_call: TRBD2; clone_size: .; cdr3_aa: CASSPGGLELRNEQYF; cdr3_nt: TGCGCCAGCAGCCCAGGAGGACTAGAATTGAGAAATGAGCAGTACTTC
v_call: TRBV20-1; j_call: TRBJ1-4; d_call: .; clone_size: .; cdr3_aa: CSAREAPNEKRFF; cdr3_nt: TGCAGTGCCAGGGAGGCTCCTAATGAAAAACGGTTTTTT
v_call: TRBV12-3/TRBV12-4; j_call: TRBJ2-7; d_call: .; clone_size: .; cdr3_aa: CASRPEADEQYF; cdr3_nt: TGTGCCAGCAGACCTGAGGCGGACGAGCAGTACTTC
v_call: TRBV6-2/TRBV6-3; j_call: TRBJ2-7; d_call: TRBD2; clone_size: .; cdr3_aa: CASRRTSGGSYEQYF; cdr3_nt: TGTGCCAGCAGAAGGACTAGCGGGGGCTCCTACGAGCAGTACTTC
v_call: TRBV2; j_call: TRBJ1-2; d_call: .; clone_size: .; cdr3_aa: CASSEDSQFNYGYTF; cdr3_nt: TGTGCCAGCAGTGAAGATAGTCAGTTTAACTATGGCTACACCTTC
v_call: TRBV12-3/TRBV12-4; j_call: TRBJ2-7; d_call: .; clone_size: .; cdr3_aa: CASSLGVIYEQYF; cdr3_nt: TGTGCCAGCAGTTTAGGAGTGATTTACGAGCAGTACTTC
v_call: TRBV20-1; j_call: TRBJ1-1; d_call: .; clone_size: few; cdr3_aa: CSARDETEAFF; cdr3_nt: TGCAGTGCTAGAGATGAAACTGAAGCTTTCTTT
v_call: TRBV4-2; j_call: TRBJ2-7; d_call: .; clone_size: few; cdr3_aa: CASSQHASIRTPSLYEQYF; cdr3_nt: TGTGCCAGCAGCCAACATGCGTCCATTCGGACCCCCAGTCTATACGAGCAGTACTTC
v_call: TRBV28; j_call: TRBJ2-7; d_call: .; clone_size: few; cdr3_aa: CASRYGGSYEQYF; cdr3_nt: TGTGCCAGCAGGTATGGGGGCTCCTACGAGCAGTACTTC
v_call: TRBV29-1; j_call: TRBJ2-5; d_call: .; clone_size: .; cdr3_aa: CSVVMGTLQETQYF; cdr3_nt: TGCAGCGTTGTAATGGGGACACTCCAAGAGACCCAGTACTTC
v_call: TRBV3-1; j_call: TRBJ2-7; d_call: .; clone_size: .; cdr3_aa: CASSHGDRSYEQYF; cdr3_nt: TGTGCCAGCAGCCACGGAGACCGTTCCTACGAGCAGTACTTC
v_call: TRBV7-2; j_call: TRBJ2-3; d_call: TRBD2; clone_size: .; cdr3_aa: CVSSPGRGGTDTQYF; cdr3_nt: TGTGTCAGCAGCCCGGGTCGGGGGGGAACAGATACGCAGTATTTT
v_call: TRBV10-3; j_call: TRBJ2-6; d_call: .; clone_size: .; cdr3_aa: CAISESGGGSGANVLTF; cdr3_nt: TGTGCCATCAGTGAGTCCGGGGGAGGCTCTGGGGCCAACGTCCTGACTTTC
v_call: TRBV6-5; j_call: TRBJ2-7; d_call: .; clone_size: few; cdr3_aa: CASSSRQVGLYEQYF; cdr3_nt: TGTGCCAGCAGTTCAAGACAGGTGGGACTCTACGAGCAGTACTTC
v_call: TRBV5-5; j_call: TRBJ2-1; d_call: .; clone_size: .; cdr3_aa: CASSGGTDHFHNEQFF; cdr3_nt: TGTGCCAGCAGCGGAGGGACGGACCACTTCCACAATGAGCAGTTCTTC
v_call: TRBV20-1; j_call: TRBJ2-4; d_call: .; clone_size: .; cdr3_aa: CSAAQGVGSVRQYF; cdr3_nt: TGCAGTGCTGCACAGGGAGTGGGGTCGGTTCGGCAGTACTTC
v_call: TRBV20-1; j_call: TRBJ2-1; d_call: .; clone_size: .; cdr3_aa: CSAPTGANEQFF; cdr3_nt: TGCAGTGCCCCGACGGGGGCAAATGAGCAGTTCTTC
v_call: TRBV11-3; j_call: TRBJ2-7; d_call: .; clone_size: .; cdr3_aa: CASSLDFNEQYF; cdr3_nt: TGTGCCAGCAGCTTAGATTTTAACGAGCAGTACTTC